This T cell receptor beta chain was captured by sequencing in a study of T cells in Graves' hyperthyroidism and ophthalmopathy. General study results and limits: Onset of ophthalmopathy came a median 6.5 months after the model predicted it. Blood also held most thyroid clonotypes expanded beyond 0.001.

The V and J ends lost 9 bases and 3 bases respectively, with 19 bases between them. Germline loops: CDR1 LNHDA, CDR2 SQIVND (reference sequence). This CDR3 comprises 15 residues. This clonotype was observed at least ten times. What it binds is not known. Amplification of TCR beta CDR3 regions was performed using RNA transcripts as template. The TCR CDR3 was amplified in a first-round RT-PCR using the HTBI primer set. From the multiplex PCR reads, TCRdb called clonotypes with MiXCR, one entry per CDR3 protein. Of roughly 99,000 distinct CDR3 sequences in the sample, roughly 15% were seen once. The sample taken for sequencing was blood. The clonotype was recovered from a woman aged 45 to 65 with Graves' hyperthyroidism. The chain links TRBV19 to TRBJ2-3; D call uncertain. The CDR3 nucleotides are TGTGCCAGCAGGCAGGTGGGCAGGATGACAGATACGCAGTATTTT. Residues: CASRQVGRMTDTQYF. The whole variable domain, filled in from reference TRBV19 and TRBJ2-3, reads DGGITQSPKYLFRKEGQNVTLSCEQNLNHDAMYWYRQDPGQGLRLIYYSQIVNDFQKGDIAEGYSVSREKKESFPLTVTSAQKNPTAFYLCASRQVGRMTDTQYFGPGTRLTVL.